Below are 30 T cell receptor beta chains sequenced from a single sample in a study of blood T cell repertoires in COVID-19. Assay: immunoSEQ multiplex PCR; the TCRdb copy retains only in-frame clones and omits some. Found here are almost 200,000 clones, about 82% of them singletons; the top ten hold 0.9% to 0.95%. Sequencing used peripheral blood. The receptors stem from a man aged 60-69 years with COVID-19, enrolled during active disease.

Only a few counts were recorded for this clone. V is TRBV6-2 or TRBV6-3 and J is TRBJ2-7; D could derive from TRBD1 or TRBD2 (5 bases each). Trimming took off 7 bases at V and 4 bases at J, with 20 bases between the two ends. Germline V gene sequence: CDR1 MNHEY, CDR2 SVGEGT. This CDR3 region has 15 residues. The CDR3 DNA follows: TGTGCCAGCACCCCGGGGTCGCTGGGGCCTTACGAGCAGTACTTC. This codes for CASTPGSLGPYEQYF.

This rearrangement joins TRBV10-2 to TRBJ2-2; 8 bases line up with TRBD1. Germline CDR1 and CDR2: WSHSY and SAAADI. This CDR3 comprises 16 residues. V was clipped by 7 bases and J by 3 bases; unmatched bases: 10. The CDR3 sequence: CASTRQGQRDTGELFF. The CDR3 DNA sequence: TGCGCCAGCACCCGACAGGGGCAAAGGGACACCGGGGAGCTGTTTTTT.

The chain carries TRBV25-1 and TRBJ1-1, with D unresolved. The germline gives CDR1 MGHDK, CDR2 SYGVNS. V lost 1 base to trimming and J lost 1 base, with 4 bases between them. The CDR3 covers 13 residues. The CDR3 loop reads CASSEWRNTEAFF. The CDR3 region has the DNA TGTGCCAGCAGTGAATGGAGGAACACTGAAGCTTTCTTT. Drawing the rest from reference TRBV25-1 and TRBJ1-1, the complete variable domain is EADIYQTPRYLVIGTGKKITLECSQTMGHDKMYWYQQDPGMELHLIHYSYGVNSTEKGDLSSESTVSRIRTEHFPLTLESARPSHTSQYLCASSEWRNTEAFFGQGTRLTVV.

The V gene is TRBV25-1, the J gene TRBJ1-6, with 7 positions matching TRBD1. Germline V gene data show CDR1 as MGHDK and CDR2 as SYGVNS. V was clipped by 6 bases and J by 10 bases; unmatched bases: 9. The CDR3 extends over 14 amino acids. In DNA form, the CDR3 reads TGTGCCAGCAGAGACGACAGGGTTCGATCACCCCTCCACTTT. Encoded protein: CASRDDRVRSPLHF.

The CDR3 nucleotides read TGTGCCAGCAGCCCACGGGGGATGAACACTGAAGCTTTCTTT. It translates to CASSPRGMNTEAFF. The chain is built from TRBV11-3 and TRBJ1-1; TRBD1 might be the D (5 bases). V was pared by 5 bases and J by 0 bases, with 10 bases between. In germline, CDR1 is SGHNT, CDR2 YENEEA. CDR3 length equals 14 residues.

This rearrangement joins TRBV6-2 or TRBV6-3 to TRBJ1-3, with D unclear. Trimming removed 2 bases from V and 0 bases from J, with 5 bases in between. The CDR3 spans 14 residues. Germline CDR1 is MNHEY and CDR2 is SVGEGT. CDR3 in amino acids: CASSYPGSGNTIYF. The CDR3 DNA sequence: TGTGCCAGCAGTTACCCCGGCTCTGGAAACACCATATATTTT.

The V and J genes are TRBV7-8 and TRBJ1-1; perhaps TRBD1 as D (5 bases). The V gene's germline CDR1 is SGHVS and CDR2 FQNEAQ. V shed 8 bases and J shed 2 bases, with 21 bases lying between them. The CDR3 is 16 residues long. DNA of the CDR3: TGTGCCAGCGGGAGAACGCGGGGCGCAGCAAACACTGAAGCTTTCTTT. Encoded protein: CASGRTRGAANTEAFF. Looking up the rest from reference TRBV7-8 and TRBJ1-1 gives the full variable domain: GAGVSQSPRYKVAKRGQDVALRCDPISGHVSLFWYQQALGQGPEFLTYFQNEAQLDKSGLPSDRFFAERPEGSVSTLKIQRTQQEDSAVYLCASGRTRGAANTEAFFGQGTRLTVV.

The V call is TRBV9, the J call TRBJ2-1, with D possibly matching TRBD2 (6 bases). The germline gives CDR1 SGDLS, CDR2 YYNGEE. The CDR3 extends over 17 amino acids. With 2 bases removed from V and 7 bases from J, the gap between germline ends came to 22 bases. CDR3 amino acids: CASSVGGWPRFVNEQFF. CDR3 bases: TGTGCCAGCAGCGTTGGGGGGTGGCCCCGGTTTGTAAATGAGCAGTTCTTC. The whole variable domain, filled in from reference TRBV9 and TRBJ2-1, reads DSGVTQTPKHLITATGQRVTLRCSPRSGDLSVYWYQQSLDQGLQFLIQYYNGEERAKGNILERFSAQQFPDLHSELNLSSLELGDSALYFCASSVGGWPRFVNEQFFGPGTRLTVL.

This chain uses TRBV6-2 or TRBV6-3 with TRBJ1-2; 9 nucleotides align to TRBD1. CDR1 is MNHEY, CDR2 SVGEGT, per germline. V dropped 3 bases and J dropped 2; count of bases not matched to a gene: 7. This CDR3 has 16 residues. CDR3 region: CASSYRQGVRNYGYTF. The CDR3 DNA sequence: TGTGCCAGCAGTTATAGACAGGGGGTGCGGAACTATGGCTACACCTTC.

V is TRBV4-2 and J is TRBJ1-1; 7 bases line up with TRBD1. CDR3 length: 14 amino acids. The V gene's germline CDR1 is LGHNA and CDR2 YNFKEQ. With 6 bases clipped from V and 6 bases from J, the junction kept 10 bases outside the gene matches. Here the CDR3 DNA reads TGTGCCAGCAGTAAGGAGAGACAGGGCTCTGAAGCTTTCTTT. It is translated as CASSKERQGSEAFF.

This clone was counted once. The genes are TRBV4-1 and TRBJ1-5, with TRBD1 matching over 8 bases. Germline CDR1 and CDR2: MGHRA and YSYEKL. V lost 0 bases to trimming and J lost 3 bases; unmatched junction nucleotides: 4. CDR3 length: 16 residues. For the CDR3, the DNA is TGCGCCAGCAGCCAAGATAGCAGGGGGCTCAATCAGCCCCAGCATTTT. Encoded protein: CASSQDSRGLNQPQHF.

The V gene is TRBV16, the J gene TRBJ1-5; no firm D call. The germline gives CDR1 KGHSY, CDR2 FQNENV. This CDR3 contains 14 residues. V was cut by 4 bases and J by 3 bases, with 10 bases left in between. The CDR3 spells CASSLGSYNQPQHF. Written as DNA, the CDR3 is TGTGCCAGCAGCCTAGGGAGTTACAATCAGCCCCAGCATTTT.

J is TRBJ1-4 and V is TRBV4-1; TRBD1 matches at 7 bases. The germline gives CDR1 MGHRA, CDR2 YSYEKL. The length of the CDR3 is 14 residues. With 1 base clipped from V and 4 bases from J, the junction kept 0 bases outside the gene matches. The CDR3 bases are TGCGCCAGCAGCCAAGGACAGGGTAATGAAAAACTGTTTTTT. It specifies CASSQGQGNEKLFF.

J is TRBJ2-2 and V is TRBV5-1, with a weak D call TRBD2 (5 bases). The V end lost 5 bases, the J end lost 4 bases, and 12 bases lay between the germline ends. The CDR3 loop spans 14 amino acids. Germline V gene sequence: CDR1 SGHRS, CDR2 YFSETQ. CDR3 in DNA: TGCGCCAGCAGTGGGAGAGAAAGCACCGGGGAGCTGTTTTTT. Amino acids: CASSGRESTGELFF.

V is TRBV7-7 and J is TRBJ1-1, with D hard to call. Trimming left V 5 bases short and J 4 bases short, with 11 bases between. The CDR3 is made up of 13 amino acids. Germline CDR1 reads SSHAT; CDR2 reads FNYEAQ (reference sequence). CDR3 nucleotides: TGTGCCAGCAGCGCGCGAACAGCCACTGAAGCTTTCTTT. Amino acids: CASSARTATEAFF.

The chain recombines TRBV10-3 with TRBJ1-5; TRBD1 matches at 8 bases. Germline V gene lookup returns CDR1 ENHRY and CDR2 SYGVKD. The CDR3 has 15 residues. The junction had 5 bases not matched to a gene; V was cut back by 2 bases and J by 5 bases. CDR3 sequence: CAISELGQVDQPQHF. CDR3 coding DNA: TGTGCCATCAGTGAGCTGGGACAGGTTGATCAGCCCCAGCATTTT.

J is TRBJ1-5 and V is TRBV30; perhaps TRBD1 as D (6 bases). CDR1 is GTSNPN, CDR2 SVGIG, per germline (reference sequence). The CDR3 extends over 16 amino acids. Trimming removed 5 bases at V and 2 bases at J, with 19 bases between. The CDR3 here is CAWGGGTKGGNQPQHF. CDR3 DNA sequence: TGTGCCTGGGGAGGAGGGACCAAGGGGGGCAATCAGCCCCAGCATTTT.

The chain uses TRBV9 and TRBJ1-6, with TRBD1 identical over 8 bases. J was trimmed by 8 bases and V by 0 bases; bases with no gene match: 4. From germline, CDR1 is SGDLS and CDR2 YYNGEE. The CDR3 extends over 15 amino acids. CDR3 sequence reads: CASSVAGTGDSPLHF. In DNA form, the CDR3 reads TGTGCCAGCAGCGTAGCGGGGACAGGTGATTCACCCCTCCACTTT.

The CDR3 here is CASSPARADNSPLHF. The CDR3 bases are TGTGCCAGCTCACCAGCGAGGGCCGATAATTCACCCCTCCACTTT. This chain joins TRBV18 and TRBJ1-6; D not certain. The CDR3 length is 15 residues. V lost 2 bases and J lost 5, with 10 bases in between. Germline-derived CDR1 and CDR2 are KGHSH and LQKENI.

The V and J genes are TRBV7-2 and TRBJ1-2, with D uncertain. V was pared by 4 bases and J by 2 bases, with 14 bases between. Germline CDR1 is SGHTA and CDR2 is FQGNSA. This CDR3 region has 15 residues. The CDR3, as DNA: TGTGCCAGCAGCTCGGCCGGCGGCGCCAACTATGGCTACACCTTC. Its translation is CASSSAGGANYGYTF. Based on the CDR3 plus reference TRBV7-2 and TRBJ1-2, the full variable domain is GAGVSQSPSNKVTEKGKDVELRCDPISGHTALYWYRQSLGQGLEFLIYFQGNSAPDKSGLPSDRFSAERTGGSVSTLTIQRTQQEDSAVYLCASSSAGGANYGYTFGSGTRLTVV.

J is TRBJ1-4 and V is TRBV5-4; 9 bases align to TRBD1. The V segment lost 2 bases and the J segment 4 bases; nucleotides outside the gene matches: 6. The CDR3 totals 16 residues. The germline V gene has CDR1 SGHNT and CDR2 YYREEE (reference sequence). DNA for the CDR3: TGTGCCAGCAGCTTCGAACGACAGGGGGGTAATGAAAAACTGTTTTTT. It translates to CASSFERQGGNEKLFF.

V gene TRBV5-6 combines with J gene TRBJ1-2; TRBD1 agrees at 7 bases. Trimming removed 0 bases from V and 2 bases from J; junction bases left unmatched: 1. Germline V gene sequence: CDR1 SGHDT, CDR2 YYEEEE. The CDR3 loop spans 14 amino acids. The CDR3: CASSLVGGNYGYTF. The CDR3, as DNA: TGTGCCAGCAGCTTGGTAGGGGGCAACTATGGCTACACCTTC.

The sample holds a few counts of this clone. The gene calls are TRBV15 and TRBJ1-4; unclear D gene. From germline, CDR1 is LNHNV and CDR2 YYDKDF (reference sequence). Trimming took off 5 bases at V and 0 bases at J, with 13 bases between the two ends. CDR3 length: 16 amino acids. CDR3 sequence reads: CATSEGLVATNEKLFF. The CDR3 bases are TGTGCCACCAGCGAGGGTTTGGTAGCAACTAATGAAAAACTGTTTTTT.

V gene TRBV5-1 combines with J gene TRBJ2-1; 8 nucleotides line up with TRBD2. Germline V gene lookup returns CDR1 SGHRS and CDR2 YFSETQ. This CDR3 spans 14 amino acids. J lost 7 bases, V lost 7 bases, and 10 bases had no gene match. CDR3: CASSSGGVRNEQFF. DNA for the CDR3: TGCGCCAGCTCCTCCGGGGGGGTGAGAAATGAGCAGTTCTTC.

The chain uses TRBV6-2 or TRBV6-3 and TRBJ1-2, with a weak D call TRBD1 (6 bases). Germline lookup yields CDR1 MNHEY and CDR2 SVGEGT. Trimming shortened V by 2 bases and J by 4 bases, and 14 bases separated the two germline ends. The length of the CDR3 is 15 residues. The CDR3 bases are TGTGCCAGCAGTTACGCCCCGACAGGACCCTATGGCTACACCTTC. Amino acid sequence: CASSYAPTGPYGYTF.

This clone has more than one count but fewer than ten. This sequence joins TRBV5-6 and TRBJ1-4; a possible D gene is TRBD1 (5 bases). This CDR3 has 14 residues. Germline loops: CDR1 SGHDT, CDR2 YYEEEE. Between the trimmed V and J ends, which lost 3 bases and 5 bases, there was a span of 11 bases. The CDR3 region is CASSSGTENEKLFF. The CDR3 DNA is TGTGCCAGCAGCTCCGGGACTGAGAATGAAAAACTGTTTTTT.

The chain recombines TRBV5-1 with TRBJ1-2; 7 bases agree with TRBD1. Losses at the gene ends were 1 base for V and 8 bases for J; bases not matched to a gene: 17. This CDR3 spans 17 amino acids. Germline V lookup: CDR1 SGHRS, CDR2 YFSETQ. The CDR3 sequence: CASSLTGTELVRGGYTF. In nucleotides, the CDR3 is TGCGCCAGCAGCTTGACCGGGACAGAGTTAGTTAGGGGCGGCTACACCTTC.

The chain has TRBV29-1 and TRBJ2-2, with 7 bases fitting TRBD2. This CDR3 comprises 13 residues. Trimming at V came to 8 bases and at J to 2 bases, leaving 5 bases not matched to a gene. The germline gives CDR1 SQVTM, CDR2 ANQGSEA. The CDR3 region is CSSREANTGELFF. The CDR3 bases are TGCAGCTCCCGGGAGGCCAACACCGGGGAGCTGTTTTTT.

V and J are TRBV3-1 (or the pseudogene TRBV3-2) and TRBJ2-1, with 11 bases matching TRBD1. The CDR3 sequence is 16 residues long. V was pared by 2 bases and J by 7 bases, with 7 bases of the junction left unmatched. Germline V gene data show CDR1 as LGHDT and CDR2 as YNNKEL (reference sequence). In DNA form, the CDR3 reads TGTGCCAGCAGCCAAATCGGACAGGGGGCGAAGAATGAGCAGTTCTTC. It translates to CASSQIGQGAKNEQFF.

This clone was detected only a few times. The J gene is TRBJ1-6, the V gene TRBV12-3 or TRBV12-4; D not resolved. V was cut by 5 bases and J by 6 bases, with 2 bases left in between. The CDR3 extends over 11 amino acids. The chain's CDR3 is CASSLNSPLHF. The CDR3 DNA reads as TGTGCCAGCAGTCTTAATTCACCCCTCCACTTT.